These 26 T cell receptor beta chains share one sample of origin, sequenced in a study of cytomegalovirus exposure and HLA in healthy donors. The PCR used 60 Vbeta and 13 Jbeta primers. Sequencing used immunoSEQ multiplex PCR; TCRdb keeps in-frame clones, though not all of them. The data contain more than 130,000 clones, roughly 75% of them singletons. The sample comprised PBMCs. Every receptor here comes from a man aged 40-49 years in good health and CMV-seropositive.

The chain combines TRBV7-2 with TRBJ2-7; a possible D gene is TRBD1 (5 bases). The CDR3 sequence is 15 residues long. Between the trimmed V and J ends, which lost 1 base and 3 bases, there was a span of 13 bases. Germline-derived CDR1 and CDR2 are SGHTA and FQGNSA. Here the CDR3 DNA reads TGTGCCAGCAGCTTAGTTCCAGGGCAGGGCTACGAGCAGTACTTC. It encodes CASSLVPGQGYEQYF.

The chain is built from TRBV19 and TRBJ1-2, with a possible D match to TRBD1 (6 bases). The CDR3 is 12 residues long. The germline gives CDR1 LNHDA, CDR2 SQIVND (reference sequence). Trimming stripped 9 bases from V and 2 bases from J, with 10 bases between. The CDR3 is CASVTGNYGYTF. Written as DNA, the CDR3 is TGTGCCAGCGTTACAGGGAACTATGGCTACACCTTC.

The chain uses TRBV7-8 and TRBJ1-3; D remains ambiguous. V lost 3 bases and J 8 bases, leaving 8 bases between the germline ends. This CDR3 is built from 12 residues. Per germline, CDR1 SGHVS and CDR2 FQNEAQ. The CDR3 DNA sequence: TGTGCCAGCAGCTTTTCAGAGGACACCATATATTTT. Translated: CASSFSEDTIYF.

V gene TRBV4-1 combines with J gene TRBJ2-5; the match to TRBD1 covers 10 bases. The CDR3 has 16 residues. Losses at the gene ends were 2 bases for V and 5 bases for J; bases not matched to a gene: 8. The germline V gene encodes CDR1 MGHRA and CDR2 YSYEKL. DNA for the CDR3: TGCGCCAGCAGCCAAAGACAGGGGGCTAACATGGAGACCCAGTACTTC. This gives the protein CASSQRQGANMETQYF.

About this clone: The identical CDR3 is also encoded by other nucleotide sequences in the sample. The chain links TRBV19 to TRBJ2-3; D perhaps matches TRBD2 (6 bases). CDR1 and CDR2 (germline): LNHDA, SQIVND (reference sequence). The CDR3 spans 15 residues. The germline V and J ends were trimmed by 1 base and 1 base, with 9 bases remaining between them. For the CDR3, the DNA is TGTGCCAGTAGTATAGGGGGGGTTGGCACAGATACGCAGTATTTT. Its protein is CASSIGGVGTDTQYF.

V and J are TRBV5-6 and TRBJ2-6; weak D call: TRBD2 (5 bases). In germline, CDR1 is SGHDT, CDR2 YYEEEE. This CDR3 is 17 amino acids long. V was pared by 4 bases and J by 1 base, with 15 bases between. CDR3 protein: CASSPGVSHSGANVLTF. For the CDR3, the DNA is TGTGCCAGCAGCCCCGGGGTCAGCCATTCTGGGGCCAACGTCCTGACTTTC.

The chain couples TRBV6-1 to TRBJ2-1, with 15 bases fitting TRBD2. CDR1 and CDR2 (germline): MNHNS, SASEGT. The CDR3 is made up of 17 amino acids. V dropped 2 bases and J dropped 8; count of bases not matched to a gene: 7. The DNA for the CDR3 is TGTGCCAGCAGTGAATGGGGACTAGCGGGGGGCAGGGATGAGCAGTTCTTC. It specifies CASSEWGLAGGRDEQFF.

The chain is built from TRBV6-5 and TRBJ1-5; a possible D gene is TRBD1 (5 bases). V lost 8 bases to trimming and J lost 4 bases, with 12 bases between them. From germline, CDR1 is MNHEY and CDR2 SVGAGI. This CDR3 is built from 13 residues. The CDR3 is CASGDSRNQPQHF. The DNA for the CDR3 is TGTGCCAGCGGAGACAGTCGAAATCAGCCCCAGCATTTT.

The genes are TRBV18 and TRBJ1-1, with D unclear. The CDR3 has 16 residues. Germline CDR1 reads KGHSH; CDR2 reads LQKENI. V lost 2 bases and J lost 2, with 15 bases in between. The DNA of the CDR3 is TGTGCCAGCTCACCAGATTCGGGAAGCAGAAACACTGAAGCTTTCTTT. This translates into CASSPDSGSRNTEAFF.

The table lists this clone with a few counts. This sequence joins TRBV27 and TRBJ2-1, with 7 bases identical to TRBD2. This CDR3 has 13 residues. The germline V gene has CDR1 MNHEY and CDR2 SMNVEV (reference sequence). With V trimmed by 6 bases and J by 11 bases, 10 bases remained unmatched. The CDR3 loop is CASSPTSEGKQFF. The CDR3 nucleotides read TGTGCCAGCAGCCCCACTAGCGAAGGGAAGCAGTTCTTC.

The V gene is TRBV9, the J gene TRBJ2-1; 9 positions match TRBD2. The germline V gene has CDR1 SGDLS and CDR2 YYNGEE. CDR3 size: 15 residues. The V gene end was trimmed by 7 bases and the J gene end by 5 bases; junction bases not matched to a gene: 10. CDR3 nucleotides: TGTGCCAGCGCGAGGGCGGGAGGGGGCAACAATGAGCAGTTCTTC. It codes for CASARAGGGNNEQFF.

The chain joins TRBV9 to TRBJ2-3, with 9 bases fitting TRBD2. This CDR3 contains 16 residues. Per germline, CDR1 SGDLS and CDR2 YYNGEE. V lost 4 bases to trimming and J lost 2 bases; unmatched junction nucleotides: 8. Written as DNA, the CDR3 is TGTGCCAGCAGCCCCTCTAGCGGGACCCTCACAGATACGCAGTATTTT. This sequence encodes CASSPSSGTLTDTQYF.

The CDR3 loop reads CASSLGGRDTGELFF. The CDR3 DNA reads TGTGCCAGCAGCTTAGGAGGGCGCGACACCGGGGAGCTGTTTTTT. J is TRBJ2-2 and V is TRBV5-4, with D maybe TRBD2 (6 bases). The CDR3 is 15 amino acids. Germline V lookup: CDR1 SGHNT, CDR2 YYREEE (reference sequence). V shed 2 bases and J shed 3 bases, with 11 bases lying between them. The whole variable domain, remainder taken from reference TRBV5-4 and TRBJ2-2, is ETGVTQSPTHLIKTRGQQVTLRCSSQSGHNTVSWYQQALGQGPQFIFQYYREEENGRGNFPPRFSGLQFPNYSSELNVNALELDDSALYLCASSLGGRDTGELFFGEGSRLTVL.

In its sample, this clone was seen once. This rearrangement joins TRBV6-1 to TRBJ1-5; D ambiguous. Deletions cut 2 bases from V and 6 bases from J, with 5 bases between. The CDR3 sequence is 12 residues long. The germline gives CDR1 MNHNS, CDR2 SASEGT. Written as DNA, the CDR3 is TGTGCCAGCAGTGAACTCCCTCAGCCCCAGCATTTT. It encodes CASSELPQPQHF.

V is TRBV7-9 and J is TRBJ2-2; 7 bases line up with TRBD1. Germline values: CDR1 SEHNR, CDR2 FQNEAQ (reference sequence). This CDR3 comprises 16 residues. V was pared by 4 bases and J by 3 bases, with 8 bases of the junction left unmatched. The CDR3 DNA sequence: TGTGCCAGCAGCTCACCGTTTGACAGGGACACCGGGGAGCTGTTTTTT. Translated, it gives CASSSPFDRDTGELFF.

CDR3 nucleotides: TGTGCCACTGAACGGGACAGGGACCACGAGCAGTACTTC. Its translation: CATERDRDHEQYF. The rearrangement joins TRBV6-5 to TRBJ2-7; TRBD1 matches 9 bases. V lost 10 bases and J lost 5; bases outside the gene matches: 9. Germline CDR1 MNHEY, CDR2 SVGAGI. This CDR3 spans 13 amino acids.

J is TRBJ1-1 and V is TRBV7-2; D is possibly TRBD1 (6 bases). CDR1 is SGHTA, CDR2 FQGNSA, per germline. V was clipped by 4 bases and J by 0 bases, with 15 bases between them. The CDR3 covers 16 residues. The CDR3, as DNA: TGTGCCAGCAGCTCCTACCCAACAGGGCTGAACACTGAAGCTTTCTTT. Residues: CASSSYPTGLNTEAFF.

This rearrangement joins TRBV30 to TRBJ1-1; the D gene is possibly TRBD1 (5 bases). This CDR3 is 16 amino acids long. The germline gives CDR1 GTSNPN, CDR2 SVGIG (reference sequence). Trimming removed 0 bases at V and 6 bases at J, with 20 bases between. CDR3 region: CAWSVPGRGSASEAFF. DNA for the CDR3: TGTGCCTGGAGTGTACCGGGGAGGGGTTCGGCGTCTGAAGCTTTCTTT.

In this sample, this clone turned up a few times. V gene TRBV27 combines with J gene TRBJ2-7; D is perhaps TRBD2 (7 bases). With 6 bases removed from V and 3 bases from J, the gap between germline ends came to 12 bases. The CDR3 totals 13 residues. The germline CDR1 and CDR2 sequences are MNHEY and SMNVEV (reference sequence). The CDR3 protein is CASSRGLYYEQYF. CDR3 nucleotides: TGTGCCAGCAGCAGGGGACTATACTACGAGCAGTACTTC.

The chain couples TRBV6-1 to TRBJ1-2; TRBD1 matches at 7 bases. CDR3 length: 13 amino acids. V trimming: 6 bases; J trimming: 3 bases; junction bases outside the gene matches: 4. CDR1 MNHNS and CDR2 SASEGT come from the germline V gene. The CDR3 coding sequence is TGTGCCAGCAGCGGCCAGGGGGACTATGGCTACACCTTC. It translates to CASSGQGDYGYTF.

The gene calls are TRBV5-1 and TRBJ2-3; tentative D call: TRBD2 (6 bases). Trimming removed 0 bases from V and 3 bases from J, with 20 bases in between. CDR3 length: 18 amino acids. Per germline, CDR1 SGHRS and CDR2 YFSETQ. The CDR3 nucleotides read TGCGCCAGCAGCTTGGGGCCGTTGGCGGGAAGAGGTACAGATACGCAGTATTTT. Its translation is CASSLGPLAGRGTDTQYF.

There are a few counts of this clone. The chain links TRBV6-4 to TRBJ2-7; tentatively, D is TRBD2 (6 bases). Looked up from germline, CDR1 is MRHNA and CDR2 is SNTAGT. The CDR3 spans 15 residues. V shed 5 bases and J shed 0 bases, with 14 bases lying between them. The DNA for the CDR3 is TGTGCCAGCAGTCCAGAACCCGGGAGCTCCTACGAGCAGTACTTC. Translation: CASSPEPGSSYEQYF.

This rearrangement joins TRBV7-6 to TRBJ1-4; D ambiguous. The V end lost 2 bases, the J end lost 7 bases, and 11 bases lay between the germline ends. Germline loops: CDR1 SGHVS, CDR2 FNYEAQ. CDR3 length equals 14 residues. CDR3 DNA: TGTGCCAGCAGCTTATCCCAGGAGGTTGAAAAACTGTTTTTT. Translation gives CASSLSQEVEKLFF.

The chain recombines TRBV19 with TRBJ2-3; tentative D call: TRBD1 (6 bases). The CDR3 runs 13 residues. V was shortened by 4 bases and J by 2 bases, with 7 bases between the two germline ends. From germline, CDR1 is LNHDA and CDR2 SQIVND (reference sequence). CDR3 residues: CASSTGHTDTQYF. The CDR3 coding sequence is TGTGCCAGTAGTACGGGACACACAGATACGCAGTATTTT.

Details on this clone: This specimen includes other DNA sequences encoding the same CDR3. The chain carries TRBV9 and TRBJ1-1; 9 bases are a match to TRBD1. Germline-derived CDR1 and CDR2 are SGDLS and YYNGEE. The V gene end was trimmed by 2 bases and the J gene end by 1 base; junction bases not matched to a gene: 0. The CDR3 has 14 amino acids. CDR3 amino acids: CASSVTGGNTEAFF. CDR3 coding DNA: TGTGCCAGCAGCGTGACAGGGGGGAACACTGAAGCTTTCTTT.

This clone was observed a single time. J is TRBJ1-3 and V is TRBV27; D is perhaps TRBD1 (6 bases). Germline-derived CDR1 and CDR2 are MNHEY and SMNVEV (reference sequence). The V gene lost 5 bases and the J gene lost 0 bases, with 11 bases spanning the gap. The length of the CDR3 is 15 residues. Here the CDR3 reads CASSPGQSSGNTIYF. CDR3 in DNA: TGTGCCAGCAGTCCCGGACAGAGCTCTGGAAACACCATATATTTT.